The 12 T cell receptor beta chains presented below share a single source sample, sequenced in a study of shared clonotypes between healthy human individuals. The assay was immunoSEQ multiplex PCR, and TCRdb's table has in-frame clones only and misses some. The sample has over 2 million clones, 85% to 95% seen once. Sequenced: naive CD4+ T cells from PBMCs. As for subset: CD45RA+ positively selected. These receptors were collected from a man younger than 30 in good health. Some clones in this sample may be carry-over from other donors' samples.

As regards this clone: Other DNA sequences from this sample encode an identical CDR3 as well. The chain carries TRBV11-2 and TRBJ1-4; 7 nucleotides agree with TRBD1. Per germline, CDR1 SGHAT and CDR2 FQNNGV. V was pared by 1 base and J by 3 bases, with 2 bases of the junction left unmatched. The CDR3 loop spans 15 amino acids. Here the CDR3 reads CASSLGGTANEKLFF. In DNA, the CDR3 is TGTGCCAGCAGCTTAGGGGGGACAGCTAATGAAAAACTGTTTTTT.

The CDR3 DNA follows: TGCGCCAGCAGCTTTGTTACGGGAGAGGGTGAGCAGTACTTC. It encodes CASSFVTGEGEQYF. V and J are TRBV5-1 and TRBJ2-7; a weak D match, TRBD2 (6 bases). Trimming pared 2 bases from V and 7 bases from J, leaving 16 bases between. CDR1 and CDR2 (germline): SGHRS, YFSETQ. CDR3 length equals 14 residues.

The V call is TRBV7-3, the J call TRBJ2-1, with 12 bases fitting TRBD2. Per the germline V gene, CDR1 is SGHTA and CDR2 is FQGTGA. The CDR3 spans 15 residues. V dropped 5 bases and J dropped 4; count of bases not matched to a gene: 3. CDR3 bases: TGTGCCAGCAGCCCCCTAGCGGGGGGGTACAATGAGCAGTTCTTC. Translated, it gives CASSPLAGGYNEQFF.

This clone was recorded once. This chain uses TRBV6-1 with TRBJ2-1, with D perhaps matching TRBD2 (6 bases). The CDR3 totals 15 residues. Germline CDR1 is MNHNS and CDR2 is SASEGT. V gave up 4 bases and J gave up 8 bases, with 18 bases separating them. The CDR3 bases are TGTGCCAGCAGTGTACCGGGACTTACGGTCTATGAGCAGTTCTTC. Amino acid sequence: CASSVPGLTVYEQFF.

CDR3 nucleotide sequence: TGCGCCAGCAGATCCGGGACAGGGACCTACGAGCAGTACTTC. Residues: CASRSGTGTYEQYF. This rearrangement joins TRBV4-1 to TRBJ2-7, with 9 bases aligning to TRBD1. J gave up 2 bases and V 6 bases, and 5 bases lay outside the gene matches. The CDR3 totals 14 residues. Germline CDR1 MGHRA, CDR2 YSYEKL.

About this clone: This sample also contains other DNA sequences that code for the same CDR3. The rearrangement uses TRBV6-6 and TRBJ1-2, with TRBD1 matching 9 bases. From germline, CDR1 is MNHNY and CDR2 SVGAGI (reference sequence). With V trimmed by 2 bases and J by 4 bases, 5 bases remained unmatched. This CDR3 has 15 residues. The CDR3 DNA is TGTGCCAGCAGTTACCCTGGACAGGGGAGCTATGGCTACACCTTC. Encoded protein: CASSYPGQGSYGYTF.

The J gene is TRBJ2-2, the V gene TRBV9; a possible D gene is TRBD2 (6 bases). With 5 bases removed from V and 7 bases from J, the gap between germline ends came to 18 bases. The length of the CDR3 is 15 residues. The V gene's germline CDR1 is SGDLS and CDR2 YYNGEE. The CDR3 sequence is CASSVRLEVGGELFF. DNA of the CDR3: TGTGCCAGCAGTGTACGACTAGAAGTGGGCGGGGAGCTGTTTTTT.

This clone has only a few counts. V is TRBV30 and J is TRBJ2-1, with D uncertain. CDR1 is GTSNPN, CDR2 SVGIG, per germline (reference sequence). The V end lost 8 bases, the J end lost 7 bases, and 9 bases lay between the germline ends. The CDR3 contains 10 residues. CDR3 loop: CAAMGNEQFF. The CDR3 coding sequence is TGTGCCGCCATGGGGAATGAGCAGTTCTTC.

The chain joins TRBV29-1 to TRBJ2-6, with D hard to call. This CDR3 has 14 residues. Trimming left V 6 bases short and J 2 bases short, with 11 bases between. The germline V gene has CDR1 SQVTM and CDR2 ANQGSEA. The CDR3 bases are TGCAGCGTGGGAATGGGAACTGGGGCCAACGTCCTGACTTTC. The encoded protein is CSVGMGTGANVLTF.

V usage is TRBV28 and J usage is TRBJ2-5; 9 bases line up with TRBD2. The V gene's germline CDR1 is MDHEN and CDR2 SYDVKM. V was pared by 6 bases and J by 1 base, with 3 bases of the junction left unmatched. CDR3 length: 14 residues. CDR3 nucleotide sequence: TGTGCCAGCAGGCTAGCGGGGAGCCAAGAGACCCAGTACTTC. Translated, it gives CASRLAGSQETQYF.

The chain has TRBV6-6 and TRBJ2-7, with unresolved D. CDR3 length equals 12 residues. Germline V gene sequence: CDR1 MNHNY, CDR2 SVGAGI (reference sequence). Trimming removed 2 bases from V and 7 bases from J, with 9 bases in between. The CDR3: CASSYSATEQYF. Here the CDR3 DNA reads TGTGCCAGCAGTTACAGCGCTACTGAGCAGTACTTC.

CDR3 sequence reads: CASSFRRLNTGELFF. CDR3 bases: TGTGCCAGCAGCTTCAGGCGGCTGAACACCGGGGAGCTGTTTTTT. V is TRBV11-2 and J is TRBJ2-2; no clear D gene. CDR3 length: 15 amino acids. CDR1 is SGHAT, CDR2 FQNNGV, per germline. V lost 3 bases to trimming and J lost 1 base, with 9 bases between them.